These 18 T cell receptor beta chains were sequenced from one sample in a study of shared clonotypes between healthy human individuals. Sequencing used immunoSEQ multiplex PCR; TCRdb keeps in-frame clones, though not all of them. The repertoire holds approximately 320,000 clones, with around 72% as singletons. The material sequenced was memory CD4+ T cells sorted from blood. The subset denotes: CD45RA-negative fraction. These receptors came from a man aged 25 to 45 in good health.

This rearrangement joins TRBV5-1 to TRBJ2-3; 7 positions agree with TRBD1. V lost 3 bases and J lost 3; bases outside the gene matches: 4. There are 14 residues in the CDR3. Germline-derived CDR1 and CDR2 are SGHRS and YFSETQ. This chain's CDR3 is CASSYLDRTDTQYF. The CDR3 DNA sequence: TGCGCCAGCAGCTATCTGGACAGGACAGATACGCAGTATTTT.

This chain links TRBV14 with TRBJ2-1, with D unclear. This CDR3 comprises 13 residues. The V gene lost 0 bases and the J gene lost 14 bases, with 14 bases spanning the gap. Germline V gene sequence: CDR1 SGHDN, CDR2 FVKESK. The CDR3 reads CASSQDFTNLEFF. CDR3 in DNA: TGTGCCAGCAGCCAAGATTTCACGAATTTGGAGTTCTTC. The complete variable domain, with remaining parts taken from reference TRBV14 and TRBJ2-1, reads EAGVTQFPSHSVIEKGQTVTLRCDPISGHDNLYWYRRVMGKEIKFLLHFVKESKQDESGMPNNRFLAERTGGTYSTLKVQPAELEDSGVYFCASSQDFTNLEFFGPGTRLTVL.

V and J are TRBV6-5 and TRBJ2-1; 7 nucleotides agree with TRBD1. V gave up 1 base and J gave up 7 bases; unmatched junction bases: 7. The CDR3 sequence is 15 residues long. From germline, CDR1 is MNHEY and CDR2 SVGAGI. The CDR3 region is CASSYFGARGNEQFF. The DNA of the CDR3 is TGTGCCAGCAGTTACTTCGGAGCCAGGGGGAATGAGCAGTTCTTC.

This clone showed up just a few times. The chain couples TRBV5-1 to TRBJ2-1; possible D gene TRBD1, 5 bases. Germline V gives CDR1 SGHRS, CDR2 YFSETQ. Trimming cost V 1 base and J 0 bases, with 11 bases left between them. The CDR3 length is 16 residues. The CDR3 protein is CASSLRGGASYNEQFF. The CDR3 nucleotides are TGCGCCAGCAGCTTGAGGGGCGGAGCCTCCTACAATGAGCAGTTCTTC.

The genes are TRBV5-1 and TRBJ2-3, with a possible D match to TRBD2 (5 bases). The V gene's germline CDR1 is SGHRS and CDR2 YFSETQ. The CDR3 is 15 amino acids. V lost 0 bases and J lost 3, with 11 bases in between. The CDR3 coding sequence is TGCGCCAGCAGCTTGGGGGCTAGCCAAACAGATACGCAGTATTTT. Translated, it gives CASSLGASQTDTQYF.

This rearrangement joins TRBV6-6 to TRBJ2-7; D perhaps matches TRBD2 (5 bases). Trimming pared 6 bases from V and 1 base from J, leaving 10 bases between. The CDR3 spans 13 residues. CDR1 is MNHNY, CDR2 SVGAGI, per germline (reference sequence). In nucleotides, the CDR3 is TGTGCCAGCAGGGAGGACTGGTCCTACGAGCAGTACTTC. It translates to CASREDWSYEQYF.

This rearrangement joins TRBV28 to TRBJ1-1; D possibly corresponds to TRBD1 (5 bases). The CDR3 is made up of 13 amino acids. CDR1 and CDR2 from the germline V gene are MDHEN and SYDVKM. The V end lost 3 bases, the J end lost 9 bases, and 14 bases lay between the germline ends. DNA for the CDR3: TGTGCCAGCAGTTTTGTCCGTAGGGGAAAAGCTTTCTTT. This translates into CASSFVRRGKAFF.

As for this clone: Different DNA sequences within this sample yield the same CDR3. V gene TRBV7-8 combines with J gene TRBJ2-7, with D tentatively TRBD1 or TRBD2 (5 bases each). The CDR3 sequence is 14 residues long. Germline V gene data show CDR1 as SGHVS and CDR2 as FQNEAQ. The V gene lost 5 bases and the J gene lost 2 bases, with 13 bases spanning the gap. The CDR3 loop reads CASSRLEGPYEQYF. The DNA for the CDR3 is TGTGCCAGCAGCCGGTTAGAGGGACCCTACGAGCAGTACTTC. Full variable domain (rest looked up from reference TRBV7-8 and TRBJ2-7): GAGVSQSPRYKVAKRGQDVALRCDPISGHVSLFWYQQALGQGPEFLTYFQNEAQLDKSGLPSDRFFAERPEGSVSTLKIQRTQQEDSAVYLCASSRLEGPYEQYFGPGTRLTVT.

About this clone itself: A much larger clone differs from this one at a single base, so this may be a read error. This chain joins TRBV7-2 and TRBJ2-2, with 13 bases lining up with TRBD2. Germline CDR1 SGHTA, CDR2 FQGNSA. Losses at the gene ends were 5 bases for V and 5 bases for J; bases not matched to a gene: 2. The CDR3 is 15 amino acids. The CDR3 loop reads CASSPTSGRTGELFF. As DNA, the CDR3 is TGTGCCAGCAGCCCGACTAGCGGGAGGACCGGGGAGCTGTTTTTT. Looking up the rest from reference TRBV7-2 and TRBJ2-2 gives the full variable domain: GAGVSQSPSNKVTEKGKDVELRCDPISGHTALYWYRQSLGQGLEFLIYFQGNSAPDKSGLPSDRFSAERTGGSVSTLTIQRTQQEDSAVYLCASSPTSGRTGELFFGEGSRLTVL.

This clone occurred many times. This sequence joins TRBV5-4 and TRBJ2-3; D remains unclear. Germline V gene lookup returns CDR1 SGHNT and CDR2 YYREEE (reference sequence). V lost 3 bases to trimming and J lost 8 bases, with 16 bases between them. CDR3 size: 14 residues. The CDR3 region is CASSSPLVKSTQYF. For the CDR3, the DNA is TGTGCCAGCAGCTCGCCCCTAGTTAAGAGTACGCAGTATTTT.

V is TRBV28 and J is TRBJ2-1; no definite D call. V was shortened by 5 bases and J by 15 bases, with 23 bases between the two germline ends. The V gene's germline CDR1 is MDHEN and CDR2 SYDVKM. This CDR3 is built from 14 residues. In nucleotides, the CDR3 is TGTGCCAGCAGTCCAACCGCGGCGCGGTCGAGTGGGTTCTTC. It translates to CASSPTAARSSGFF. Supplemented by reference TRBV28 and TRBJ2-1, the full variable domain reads DVKVTQSSRYLVKRTGEKVFLECVQDMDHENMFWYRQDPGLGLRLIYFSYDVKMKEKGDIPEGYSVSREKKERFSLILESASTNQTSMYLCASSPTAARSSGFFGPGTRLTVL.

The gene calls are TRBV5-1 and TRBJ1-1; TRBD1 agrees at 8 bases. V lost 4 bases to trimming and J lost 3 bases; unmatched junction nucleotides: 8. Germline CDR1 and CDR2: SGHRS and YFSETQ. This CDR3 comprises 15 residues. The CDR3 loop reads CASSLRTGIDTEAFF. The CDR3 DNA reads TGCGCCAGCAGCCTCAGGACAGGGATAGACACTGAAGCTTTCTTT.

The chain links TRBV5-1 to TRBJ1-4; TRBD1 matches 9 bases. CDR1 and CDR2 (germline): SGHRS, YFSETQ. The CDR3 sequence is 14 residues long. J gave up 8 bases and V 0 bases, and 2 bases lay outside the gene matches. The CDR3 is CASSLGGTGEKLFF. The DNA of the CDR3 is TGCGCCAGCAGCTTGGGAGGGACAGGGGAAAAACTGTTTTTT. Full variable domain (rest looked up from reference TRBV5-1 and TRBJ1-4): KAGVTQTPRYLIKTRGQQVTLSCSPISGHRSVSWYQQTPGQGLQFLFEYFSETQRNKGNFPGRFSGRQFSNSRSEMNVSTLELGDSALYLCASSLGGTGEKLFFGSGTQLSVL.

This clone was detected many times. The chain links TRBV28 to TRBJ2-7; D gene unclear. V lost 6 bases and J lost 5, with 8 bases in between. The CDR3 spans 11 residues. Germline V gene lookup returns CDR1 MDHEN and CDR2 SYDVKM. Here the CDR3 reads CASSTWHEQYF. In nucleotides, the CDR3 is TGTGCCAGCAGCACATGGCACGAGCAGTACTTC.

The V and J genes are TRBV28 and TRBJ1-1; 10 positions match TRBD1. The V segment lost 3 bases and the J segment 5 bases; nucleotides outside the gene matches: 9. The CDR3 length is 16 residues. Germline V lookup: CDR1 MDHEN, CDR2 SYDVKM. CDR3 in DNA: TGTGCCAGCAGTTTCTCCAATCCGGGACAGGGGACTGAAGCTTTCTTT. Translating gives CASSFSNPGQGTEAFF.

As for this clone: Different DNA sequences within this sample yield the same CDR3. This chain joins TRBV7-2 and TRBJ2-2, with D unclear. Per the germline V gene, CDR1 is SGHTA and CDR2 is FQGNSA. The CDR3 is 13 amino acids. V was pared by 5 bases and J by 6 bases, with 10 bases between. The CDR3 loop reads CASSPRSSGELFF. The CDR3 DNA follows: TGTGCCAGCAGCCCTCGATCTTCCGGGGAGCTGTTTTTT.

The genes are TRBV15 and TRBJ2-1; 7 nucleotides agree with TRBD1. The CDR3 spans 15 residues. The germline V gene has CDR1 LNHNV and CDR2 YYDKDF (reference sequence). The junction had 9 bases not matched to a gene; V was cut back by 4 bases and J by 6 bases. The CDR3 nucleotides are TGTGCCACCAGCACGACACCGACAGGGACCAATGAGCAGTTCTTC. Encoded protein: CATSTTPTGTNEQFF.

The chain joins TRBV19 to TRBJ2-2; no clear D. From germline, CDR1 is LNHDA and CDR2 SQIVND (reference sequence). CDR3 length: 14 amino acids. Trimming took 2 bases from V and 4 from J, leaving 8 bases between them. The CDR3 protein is CASSILVTTGELFF. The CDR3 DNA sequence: TGTGCCAGTAGTATACTAGTCACCACCGGGGAGCTGTTTTTT.